The entry below gives a single TCR beta chain sequence along with its context. Its antigen is currently unknown. Sequencing used immunoSEQ multiplex PCR; TCRdb keeps in-frame clones, though not all of them. Altogether around 33,000 clones are present, about 87% being singletons, with the ten largest covering approximately 5.4%. The data belong to a study of regulatory and conventional T cells in RAG deficiency. Broader study findings: In Omenn syndrome, Treg and Tconv repertoires overlapped >80%. Control T-cell subsets had markedly higher Shannon entropy and lower Simpson indices than RAG-deficient patients.

The CDR3 spans 14 residues. Trimming shortened V by 3 bases and J by 8 bases, and 16 bases separated the two germline ends. Germline CDR1 and CDR2: SNHLY and FYNNEI. Another study also made use of these data, one on regulatory T cells. This second report adds: Primers: 52 TRBV forward and 13 TRBJ reverse. In patients, unique TRB V-J pairs were restricted and V/J usage skewed, especially in Tregs.

The receptor's source is a human donor in good health. This sequence joins TRBV2 and TRBJ1-2; the D is unclear. Material: CD8+ T cells sorted from blood. The CDR3 DNA follows: TGTGCCAGCAGTGATCGAGCTGAACGAAGAGGCTACACCTTC. Translated, it gives CASSDRAERRGYTF.